This T cell receptor (beta chain) was documented in a study of OX40 agonist ivuxolimab in advanced cancers. Overall study context: Melanoma, hepatocellular carcinoma, head and neck or renal cell cancer occurred in dose-escalation patients. Patients were approximately 80% male with ages about 23 to 80, mean around 58. General study results and limits: Antigens targeted by the expanded peripheral T cells were not determined.

Details on this clone: Its cognate antigen is unknown.

This CDR3 spans 16 amino acids. Germline CDR1 reads MDHEN; CDR2 reads SYDVKM. Trimming took off 2 bases at V and 2 bases at J, with 16 bases between the two ends. Libraries were prepared by immunoSEQ multiplex PCR; TCRdb keeps only in-frame clonotypes and omits some of them. Of 50,000 to 70,000 clones in the sample, approximately 90% were seen once. The source is an adult with an advanced solid tumor such as melanoma, head and neck, liver or kidney cancer. V usage is TRBV28 and J usage is TRBJ2-7; TRBD1 is a possible D gene (7 bases). The specimen comprised CD4+ or CD8+ T cells sorted from blood, sampled in a trial of the OX40 agonist ivuxolimab. The CDR3 DNA is TGTGCCAGCAGTTTAAGCCCCCAGGGGGGCCCCTACGAGCAGTACTTC. This codes for CASSLSPQGGPYEQYF.